The rows below give T cell receptor beta chains drawn from one sample of a study of a mutant IDH1 vaccine in newly diagnosed glioma. TCRdb's table, derived via immunoSEQ multiplex PCR, lists solely in-frame clones and lacks some. Of about 92,000 clones detected, about 80% appear once; the ten largest clones hold 6.5% to 9.5%. Sequenced here: PBMCs, sampled from a glioma patient treated with radiotherapy, temozolomide or both. Every receptor here comes from a man aged 35-49 years with glioma. Both conserved end residues are part of each CDR3. The D gene is left open where the match is weak. Only part of the rows carry a size: once, few, many, or a class if the clone is expanded.

.,TRBV18,.,TRBJ2-2,CASSWPGDNANTGELFF,TGTGCCAGCTCATGGCCCGGGGACAACGCGAACACCGGGGAGCTGTTTTTT
.,TRBV19,TRBD2,TRBJ2-7,CASSIQAGVAEQYF,TGTGCCAGTAGTATCCAAGCGGGAGTCGCCGAGCAGTACTTC
once,TRBV5-1,.,TRBJ2-5,CASSLGAGYETQYF,TGCGCCAGCAGCTTGGGGGCAGGGTACGAGACCCAGTACTTC
few,TRBV19,.,TRBJ2-2,CASSSGPILTGELFF,TGTGCCAGTAGTTCAGGACCGATCCTCACCGGGGAGCTGTTTTTT
.,TRBV5-1,.,TRBJ2-5,CASSLDRVSETQYF,TGCGCCAGCAGCTTGGACAGGGTGTCGGAGACCCAGTACTTC
.,TRBV13,.,TRBJ2-2,CASSWGQGRGELFF,TGTGCCAGCAGCTGGGGCCAGGGACGCGGGGAGCTGTTTTTT
.,TRBV4-3,.,TRBJ1-4,CASSQSSSNEKLFF,TGCGCCAGCAGCCAATCGAGTTCTAATGAAAAACTGTTTTTT
.,TRBV19,.,TRBJ2-1,CASSIVGGWGNEQFF,TGTGCCAGTAGTATAGTGGGGGGTTGGGGCAATGAGCAGTTCTTC
.,TRBV6-1,.,TRBJ1-2,CASSGYADGYTF,TGTGCCAGCAGTGGATACGCGGATGGCTACACCTTC
.,TRBV18,TRBD2,TRBJ2-3,CASSRRAASGKDTQYF,TGTGCCAGCTCACGTCGGGCGGCTAGCGGAAAGGATACGCAGTATTTT
once,TRBV7-3,.,TRBJ2-3,CASSPIGGADTQYF,TGTGCCAGCAGCCCTATTGGAGGCGCAGATACGCAGTATTTT
.,TRBV18,.,TRBJ1-1,CASSPRPQWDTEAFF,TGTGCCAGCTCACCAAGGCCACAATGGGACACTGAAGCTTTCTTT
.,TRBV7-9,TRBD1,TRBJ2-1,CASSIGQGNIPSNNEQFF,TGTGCCAGCAGCATAGGACAGGGGAACATACCAAGTAACAATGAGCAGTTCTTC
.,TRBV19,TRBD1,TRBJ1-2,CASSIGQGDYGYTF,TGTGCCAGTAGTATCGGGCAGGGGGACTATGGCTACACCTTC
once,TRBV28,.,TRBJ1-5,CASSLVEGSNQPQHF,TGTGCCAGCAGTTTAGTCGAGGGTAGCAATCAGCCCCAGCATTTT
.,TRBV9,.,TRBJ2-7,CASSASGGPGEQYF,TGTGCCAGCAGCGCATCCGGGGGTCCAGGCGAGCAGTACTTC
.,TRBV11-2,TRBD1,TRBJ2-7,CASSLGTGPYEQYF,TGTGCCAGCAGCTTAGGGACAGGCCCCTACGAGCAGTACTTC
.,TRBV6-1,.,TRBJ1-4,CASSELPGETNEKLFF,TGTGCCAGCAGTGAACTACCAGGGGAAACTAATGAAAAACTGTTTTTT
few,TRBV30,.,TRBJ1-1,CAWSRGRTEAFF,TGTGCCTGGAGTCGGGGTAGGACTGAAGCTTTCTTT
.,TRBV7-2,.,TRBJ2-7,CASSPPDYEQYF,TGTGCCAGCAGCCCGCCCGACTACGAGCAGTACTTC
.,TRBV14,.,TRBJ2-7,CASSHRGVTGHEQYF,TGTGCCAGCAGCCACCGGGGAGTAACGGGCCACGAGCAGTACTTC
.,TRBV7-2,TRBD1,TRBJ2-3,CASSPDRVGDTQYF,TGTGCCAGCAGCCCAGACAGGGTAGGAGATACGCAGTATTTT
.,TRBV27,TRBD2,TRBJ2-1,CASSFRRLAGDNEQFF,TGTGCCAGCAGTTTCCGGCGACTAGCGGGGGACAATGAGCAGTTCTTC
few,TRBV11-3,.,TRBJ1-2,CASIPDRSYGYTF,TGTGCCAGCATCCCCGACAGATCCTATGGCTACACCTTC
.,TRBV5-1,TRBD2,TRBJ2-1,CASSFRGRVDNNEQFF,TGCGCCAGCAGCTTTCGCGGGAGGGTAGATAATAATGAGCAGTTCTTC
.,TRBV7-8,.,TRBJ2-2,CASSHNTGELFF,TGTGCCAGCAGCCACAATACCGGGGAGCTGTTTTTT
once,TRBV15,.,TRBJ1-6,CATSRDPTGRGRNSPLHF,TGTGCCACCAGCAGAGATCCTACCGGGAGAGGCCGAAATTCACCCCTCCACTTT
.,TRBV5-5,.,TRBJ1-4,CASSLSRNEKLFF,TGTGCCAGCAGCTTAAGTCGTAATGAAAAACTGTTTTTT
.,TRBV5-8,.,TRBJ1-3,CASSLFEAAGNTIYF,TGTGCCAGCAGCTTGTTTGAGGCGGCTGGAAACACCATATATTTT
.,TRBV19,.,TRBJ1-5,CASSIGGGQPQHF,TGTGCCAGTAGTATAGGGGGGGGCCAGCCCCAGCATTTT
.,TRBV5-5,TRBD2,TRBJ2-3,CASRPGLAGDTQYF,TGTGCCAGCAGACCGGGACTAGCCGGAGATACGCAGTATTTT
.,TRBV12-5,.,TRBJ2-1,CASGLDGNSYNEQFF,TGTGCTAGTGGTTTGGACGGTAACTCCTACAATGAGCAGTTCTTC
few,TRBV5-1,TRBD1,TRBJ2-1,CASSPSFRDRVNWSVYNEQFF,TGCGCCAGCAGCCCAAGTTTCCGGGACAGGGTCAATTGGAGTGTCTACAATGAGCAGTTCTTC
.,TRBV2,.,TRBJ2-7,CASRMTVTYEQYF,TGTGCCAGCAGGATGACAGTAACCTACGAGCAGTACTTC
.,TRBV18,.,TRBJ2-3,CASLLTSSTDTQYF,TGTGCCAGCTTGCTAACTAGTAGCACAGATACGCAGTATTTT
.,TRBV7-9,TRBD1,TRBJ1-3,CASPTRQGAGNTTYF,TGTGCCAGCCCCACGAGACAGGGGGCTGGAAACACCACATATTTT
.,TRBV10-3,TRBD1,TRBJ2-5,CAIRDGGTGAGETQYF,TGTGCCATCAGGGATGGGGGGACAGGCGCAGGAGAGACCCAGTACTTC
few,TRBV27,.,TRBJ2-7,CASSLLPGMGEQYF,TGTGCCAGCAGTTTACTGCCTGGTATGGGCGAGCAGTACTTC
.,TRBV5-6,TRBD1,TRBJ2-5,CASSLAWTGLETQYF,TGTGCCAGCAGCTTGGCCTGGACAGGGCTAGAGACCCAGTACTTC
.,TRBV7-9,.,TRBJ1-5,CASSLDVQPQHF,TGTGCCAGCAGCTTAGATGTTCAACCCCAGCATTTT
large,TRBV27,.,TRBJ2-1,CASSLSGPTYNEQFF,TGTGCCAGCAGTTTATCGGGGCCTACGTACAATGAGCAGTTCTTC
.,TRBV7-8,TRBD1,TRBJ2-4,CASSMDRGKNIQYF,TGTGCCAGCAGCATGGACAGGGGGAAAAACATTCAGTACTTC
.,TRBV7-2,TRBD1,TRBJ2-7,CASSSTGPGFKEQYF,TGTGCCAGCAGCTCGACAGGGCCTGGATTTAAAGAGCAGTACTTC
.,TRBV7-8,.,TRBJ1-1,CASSLGYMNTEAFF,TGTGCCAGCAGCTTAGGGTACATGAACACTGAAGCTTTCTTT
.,TRBV2,.,TRBJ1-5,CASSRTDWNMHF,TGTGCCAGCAGTCGGACAGATTGGAATATGCATTTT
.,TRBV6-5,TRBD1,TRBJ1-4,CASKPGQDNEKLFF,TGTGCCAGCAAACCGGGACAGGATAATGAAAAACTGTTTTTT
.,TRBV5-5,.,TRBJ1-6,CASSLKDLTPPLHF,TGTGCCAGCAGCTTGAAGGATCTAACGCCACCCCTCCACTTT
few,TRBV28,TRBD1,TRBJ1-5,CASSFLDRENQPQHF,TGTGCCAGCAGTTTTCTTGACAGGGAGAATCAGCCCCAGCATTTT
.,TRBV12-2,.,TRBJ2-1,CASRLRAEGQSPYGPYNEQFF,TGTGCAAGTCGCCTGAGGGCCGAGGGGCAGAGCCCATATGGGCCATACAATGAGCAGTTCTTC
.,TRBV28,.,TRBJ1-2,CASSLQHGYTF,TGTGCCAGCAGTTTACAGCATGGCTACACCTTC
.,TRBV5-4,.,TRBJ2-4,CASSLAGRSNIQYF,TGTGCCAGCAGCTTGGCCGGGAGATCCAACATTCAGTACTTC